This T cell receptor (beta chain) was identified during a study of patients and donors after allogeneic stem cell transplantation. Germline V gives CDR1 DFQATT, CDR2 SNEGSKA (reference sequence). After removal of 6 bases from V and 6 bases from J, the junction contained 3 bases not matched to a gene. The length of the CDR3 is 13 residues. Many counts were recorded for this clonotype. TCRdb reprocessed the RT-PCR reads with MiXCR, giving one entry per CDR3 protein. Of more than 850,000 distinct CDR3 sequences in the sample, 15% to 20% were seen once. The source is a human donor who was either an allogeneic HSCT recipient or a stem cell or donor lymphocyte infusion donor (not recorded which). It is not recorded whose cells these are; they may come from a transplant donor. Sequenced material: blood, either unsorted or a sorted T cell fraction (not recorded which). The V gene is TRBV20-1, the J gene TRBJ2-7, with TRBD2 matching over 15 bases. CDR3 nucleotide sequence: TGCAGTGCAGGACTAGCGGGAGGGCCCGAGCAGTACTTC. It yields the protein CSAGLAGGPEQYF.